These 10 T cell receptor beta chains came from one sample sequenced in a study of shared clonotypes between healthy human individuals. Measured with immunoSEQ multiplex PCR; TCRdb has only the in-frame clones, and not every one. The table includes over a million clones, around 78% detected once. Sequencing input: memory CD4+ T cells from PBMCs. Noted subset: CD45RA-negative fraction. The receptors come from a man aged 18 to 30 in good health. Some clones in this sample may be carry-over from other donors' samples.

This clone turned up a few times. The DNA of the CDR3 is TGTGCCAGCAGCACGCAACTAGCGGGAGTGGGAGAGACCCAGTACTTC. As protein: CASSTQLAGVGETQYF. The chain couples TRBV5-4 to TRBJ2-5; 11 bases match TRBD2. CDR3 length: 16 residues. Germline CDR1 SGHNT, CDR2 YYREEE (reference sequence). V lost 4 bases, J lost 4 bases, and 9 bases stayed unmatched.

This rearrangement joins TRBV5-1 to TRBJ2-7; D is possibly TRBD1 or TRBD2 (5 bases each). V was shortened by 4 bases and J by 7 bases, with 18 bases between the two germline ends. The germline V gene has CDR1 SGHRS and CDR2 YFSETQ. CDR3 length equals 14 residues. The CDR3 DNA reads TGCGCCAGCAGCGTTCAGGGACCTCCGGGGGAGCAGTACTTC. Residues: CASSVQGPPGEQYF.

Notes on this clone: Other nucleotide sequences from this sample produce the same CDR3. The DNA for the CDR3 is TGCGCCAGCAGCCCCGGGACATCGAACTATGGCTACACCTTC. It specifies CASSPGTSNYGYTF. The chain recombines TRBV5-1 with TRBJ1-2, with D possibly matching TRBD1 (6 bases). CDR1 SGHRS and CDR2 YFSETQ come from the germline V gene. Trimming shortened V by 4 bases and J by 2 bases, and 12 bases separated the two germline ends. The CDR3 covers 14 residues. Drawing the rest from reference TRBV5-1 and TRBJ1-2, the complete variable domain is KAGVTQTPRYLIKTRGQQVTLSCSPISGHRSVSWYQQTPGQGLQFLFEYFSETQRNKGNFPGRFSGRQFSNSRSEMNVSTLELGDSALYLCASSPGTSNYGYTFGSGTRLTVV.

This chain connects TRBV28 to TRBJ1-2; D not resolved. The CDR3 covers 16 residues. CDR1 and CDR2 (germline): MDHEN, SYDVKM. V lost 6 bases and J 7 bases, leaving 24 bases between the germline ends. As DNA, the CDR3 is TGTGCCAGCAGGATTACCTACCTCAGCGGGCCGGGTGGCTACACCTTC. It encodes CASRITYLSGPGGYTF.

The chain joins TRBV29-1 to TRBJ2-7; D remains unclear. V lost 4 bases and J 3 bases, leaving 10 bases between the germline ends. In germline, CDR1 is SQVTM, CDR2 ANQGSEA. This CDR3 region has 12 residues. The CDR3 region has the DNA TGCAGCGTTGGCGACACTAACTACGAGCAGTACTTC. It is translated as CSVGDTNYEQYF.

The chain uses TRBV9 and TRBJ2-1, with D unresolved. The V gene's germline CDR1 is SGDLS and CDR2 YYNGEE. The CDR3 is 16 residues long. Trimming cost V 2 bases and J 7 bases, with 19 bases left between them. Here the CDR3 DNA reads TGTGCCAGCAGCGTTAACAGAGGCCCGCTGGGGAATGAGCAGTTCTTC. Translating it yields CASSVNRGPLGNEQFF.

This clone was seen once. In the same sample, other DNA sequences code for this CDR3. The rearrangement joins TRBV11-3 to TRBJ2-3; D is unclear. The CDR3 sequence is 15 residues long. Germline V gene lookup returns CDR1 SGHNT and CDR2 YENEEA. V was shortened by 1 base and J by 2 bases, with 10 bases between the two germline ends. This CDR3 reads CASSLGNFYTDTQYF. The CDR3, as DNA: TGTGCCAGCAGCTTAGGAAACTTTTACACAGATACGCAGTATTTT.

The rearrangement joins TRBV28 to TRBJ2-1; the D call may be TRBD1 or TRBD2 (7 bases each). V shed 4 bases and J shed 15 bases, with 13 bases lying between them. CDR1 is MDHEN, CDR2 SYDVKM, per germline. The CDR3 consists of 11 residues. The CDR3 nucleotides read TGTGCCAGCAGTTCTAGCAGGGGGGGGTTCTTC. It yields the protein CASSSSRGGFF.

The chain joins TRBV18 to TRBJ2-7; D gene uncertain. Germline V CDR1 and CDR2: KGHSH, LQKENI. V shed 1 base and J shed 0 bases, with 7 bases lying between them. This CDR3 contains 14 residues. The CDR3 DNA follows: TGTGCCAGCTCACCACAACTAAGCTCCTACGAGCAGTACTTC. Encoded protein: CASSPQLSSYEQYF.

The chain carries TRBV7-8 and TRBJ1-1; D call uncertain. This CDR3 comprises 13 residues. V lost 5 bases and J lost 0, with 7 bases in between. The V gene's germline CDR1 is SGHVS and CDR2 FQNEAQ. In DNA form, the CDR3 reads TGTGCCAGCAGCGTTATAGTGAACACTGAAGCTTTCTTT. This gives the protein CASSVIVNTEAFF.